The 3 T cell receptor beta chains in this list originate from one sample, sequenced in a study of T cell responses to AZD1222 COVID-19 vaccine. Method: immunoSEQ multiplex PCR; TCRdb's copy keeps in-frame clones and lacks some. The sample records 95,000 to 150,000 clones, under 90% being singletons. The sequenced sample was peripheral blood, obtained on day 0 of AZD1222 vaccination. The receptors shown here come from an adult in good health.

The rearrangement links TRBV11-2 to TRBJ2-5, with 8 bases aligning to TRBD2. CDR1 SGHAT and CDR2 FQNNGV come from the germline V gene. Trimming cost V 11 bases and J 2 bases; bases outside gene matches: 16. The CDR3 consists of 16 residues. The DNA for the CDR3 is TGTGCCTCAATAAAGAATGTAGCGGGGACACAAGAGACCCAGTACTTC. Protein sequence: CASIKNVAGTQETQYF. Full variable domain (rest looked up from reference TRBV11-2 and TRBJ2-5): EAGVAQSPRYKIIEKRQSVAFWCNPISGHATLYWYQQILGQGPKLLIQFQNNGVVDDSQLPKDRFSAERLKGVDSTLKIQPAKLEDSAVYLCASIKNVAGTQETQYFGPGTRLLVL.

The rearrangement joins TRBV21-1 to TRBJ2-3; TRBD2 was called by the table and not checked on the DNA. TRBV21-1 counts as a pseudogene. This CDR3 has 14 residues. CDR3 residues: CASSRSGDTDTQYF. Here the CDR3 DNA reads TGTGCCAGCAGCCGATCGGGGGACACAGATACGCAGTATTTT.

The chain employs TRBV6-5 and TRBJ2-1, with a weak D call TRBD2 (6 bases). Germline V gene sequence: CDR1 MNHEY, CDR2 SVGAGI. This CDR3 region has 15 residues. Trimming stripped 7 bases from V and 5 bases from J, with 18 bases between. The CDR3 nucleotides read TGTGCCAGCACCCCGTTCGGGGGTCCTAACAATGAGCAGTTCTTC. Amino acid sequence: CASTPFGGPNNEQFF.